This is a list of T cell receptor beta chains from one sample in a study of identical twins. TCRdb processed the 5' RACE reads anew with MiXCR; each CDR3 protein has one entry. The table has 450,000 or so distinct CDR3 sequences, approximately 14% seen once. These data also featured in a second study, about yellow fever vaccine responses in identical twins.

The sample taken for sequencing was CD4+ T cells sorted from blood. These receptor sequences come from a woman aged 18-29 years in good health. The CDR3 runs from the conserved cysteine through the conserved F or W. The order of the fields is V gene, J gene, clone size, CDR3 protein. Clone sizes are given selectively: once, few, many, or a class where the clone is expanded.

v_gene: TRBV5-6
j_gene: TRBJ2-6
abundance: NA
CDR3aa: CASSLERGGSGANVLTF

v_gene: TRBV7-9
j_gene: TRBJ2-5
abundance: NA
CDR3aa: CASSFPGTGTQYF

v_gene: TRBV7-9
j_gene: TRBJ2-1
abundance: few
CDR3aa: CASSISGAIYNEQFF

v_gene: TRBV7-2
j_gene: TRBJ1-1
abundance: NA
CDR3aa: CASSLLGTSGRAFF

v_gene: TRBV7-9
j_gene: TRBJ2-7
abundance: NA
CDR3aa: CASSLRGPYEQYF

v_gene: TRBV12-3/TRBV12-4
j_gene: TRBJ2-5
abundance: many
CDR3aa: CASSQPTGTSQETQYF

v_gene: TRBV4-2
j_gene: TRBJ2-7
abundance: NA
CDR3aa: CASSQGLAGAPYEQYF

v_gene: TRBV5-1
j_gene: TRBJ2-3
abundance: few
CDR3aa: CASSPPAGGIDTQYF

v_gene: TRBV7-2
j_gene: TRBJ1-4
abundance: NA
CDR3aa: CASSLRGASNEKLFF

v_gene: TRBV20-1
j_gene: TRBJ2-7
abundance: NA
CDR3aa: CSASDLSYEQYF

v_gene: TRBV29-1
j_gene: TRBJ2-5
abundance: few
CDR3aa: CSTSLGGLEETQYF

v_gene: TRBV15
j_gene: TRBJ2-4
abundance: few
CDR3aa: CATSRDRGKAKNIQYF

v_gene: TRBV7-9
j_gene: TRBJ2-3
abundance: many
CDR3aa: CASSLIWGRIRTDTQYF

v_gene: TRBV20-1
j_gene: TRBJ2-5
abundance: many
CDR3aa: CSALGSKETQYF

v_gene: TRBV6-1
j_gene: TRBJ2-1
abundance: NA
CDR3aa: CASTPPRVNSNEQFF

v_gene: TRBV9
j_gene: TRBJ1-2
abundance: few
CDR3aa: CASSVDIGGYTF

v_gene: TRBV29-1
j_gene: TRBJ2-1
abundance: many
CDR3aa: CSVEPGWEQFF

v_gene: TRBV4-1
j_gene: TRBJ2-1
abundance: few
CDR3aa: CASSQDLPKTGRNYNEQFF

v_gene: TRBV5-1
j_gene: TRBJ2-2
abundance: few
CDR3aa: CASSAGTVSNTGELFF

v_gene: TRBV25-1
j_gene: TRBJ2-7
abundance: NA
CDR3aa: CASRRGGIAYEQYF

v_gene: TRBV11-1
j_gene: TRBJ2-3
abundance: few
CDR3aa: CASSLRSTGGGGLTSTDTQYF

v_gene: TRBV2
j_gene: TRBJ1-2
abundance: NA
CDR3aa: CASSIQGGDYGYTF

v_gene: TRBV19
j_gene: TRBJ2-2
abundance: few
CDR3aa: CASRKQGYTGELFF

v_gene: TRBV12-3/TRBV12-4
j_gene: TRBJ2-7
abundance: many
CDR3aa: CASSPSGSSYEQYF

v_gene: TRBV27
j_gene: TRBJ2-3
abundance: NA
CDR3aa: CASSSDPRDTQYF

v_gene: TRBV21-1
j_gene: TRBJ2-1
abundance: few
CDR3aa: CASSVTGSKVNEQFF

v_gene: TRBV28
j_gene: TRBJ2-3
abundance: few
CDR3aa: CASSPQRGRTDTQYF

v_gene: TRBV5-1
j_gene: TRBJ2-2
abundance: NA
CDR3aa: CASSLLAGDFAGELFF

v_gene: TRBV30
j_gene: TRBJ1-2
abundance: NA
CDR3aa: CAWKDTNYGYTF

v_gene: TRBV6-6
j_gene: TRBJ2-1
abundance: NA
CDR3aa: CASSYVYEQFF

v_gene: TRBV20-1
j_gene: TRBJ2-7
abundance: few
CDR3aa: CSAPGLTYEQYF

v_gene: TRBV29-1
j_gene: TRBJ2-7
abundance: few
CDR3aa: CSAKGLAGESSYEQYF

v_gene: TRBV5-8
j_gene: TRBJ1-1
abundance: NA
CDR3aa: CASSVIVVMHTEAFF

v_gene: TRBV5-8
j_gene: TRBJ1-5
abundance: few
CDR3aa: CASSLEEGFSNQPQHF